The 25 T cell receptor beta chains reported below all come from one sample, sequenced in a study of blood T cell repertoires in COVID-19. Produced via immunoSEQ multiplex PCR; TCRdb's table is partial and in-frame only. The sample contains some 100,000 clones, roughly 88% of which appear only once. The specimen sequenced was peripheral blood. Every receptor here comes from a man aged 45-60 years with COVID-19, enrolled during active disease.

The chain employs TRBV5-1 and TRBJ1-4; 10 bases are shared with TRBD1. The trim removed 4 bases at V and 2 bases at J, leaving 5 bases unmatched. CDR1 and CDR2 (germline): SGHRS, YFSETQ. This CDR3 has 16 residues. Here the CDR3 DNA reads TGCGCCAGCAGCCGGACAGGGGGGGCCACTAATGAAAAACTGTTTTTT. Protein: CASSRTGGATNEKLFF.

The chain joins TRBV4-3 to TRBJ1-2; TRBD1 might be the D (5 bases). Per the germline V gene, CDR1 is LGHNA and CDR2 is YSLEER. V lost 2 bases and J lost 2, with 12 bases in between. The CDR3 runs to 15 residues. The CDR3 DNA follows: TGCGCCAGCAGCCAACTGAGCCAGGGAAACTATGGCTACACCTTC. Translation: CASSQLSQGNYGYTF.

The gene calls are TRBV11-2 and TRBJ1-1; D is ambiguous. The germline gives CDR1 SGHAT, CDR2 FQNNGV. V gave up 5 bases and J gave up 2 bases, with 18 bases separating them. The CDR3 spans 16 residues. Here the CDR3 reads CASSAQAALSNTEAFF. As DNA, the CDR3 is TGTGCCAGCAGCGCGCAGGCCGCCCTAAGTAACACTGAAGCTTTCTTT. The full variable domain, its missing parts supplied by reference TRBV11-2 and TRBJ1-1, is EAGVAQSPRYKIIEKRQSVAFWCNPISGHATLYWYQQILGQGPKLLIQFQNNGVVDDSQLPKDRFSAERLKGVDSTLKIQPAKLEDSAVYLCASSAQAALSNTEAFFGQGTRLTVV.

CDR3 in amino acids: CASSEQANQPQHF. CDR3 coding DNA: TGTGCCAGCAGTGAACAGGCCAATCAGCCCCAGCATTTT. The chain has TRBV6-4 and TRBJ1-5; a weak D match, TRBD1 (5 bases). Trimming removed 3 bases at V and 3 bases at J, with 6 bases between. Germline V gene sequence: CDR1 MRHNA, CDR2 SNTAGT. The CDR3 length is 13 residues.

The genes are TRBV28 and TRBJ1-1; D is perhaps TRBD1 (6 bases). V was clipped by 4 bases and J by 1 base, with 10 bases between them. The germline gives CDR1 MDHEN, CDR2 SYDVKM. The length of the CDR3 is 14 residues. CDR3 sequence (DNA): TGTGCCAGCAGTTCATGGGGGGCGAACACTGAAGCTTTCTTT. Amino acid sequence: CASSSWGANTEAFF.

This clone was picked up one time. This chain joins TRBV13 and TRBJ2-7; no definite D call. Germline V gene data show CDR1 as PRHDT and CDR2 as FYEKMQ (reference sequence). This CDR3 has 13 amino acids. With 2 bases removed from V and 3 bases from J, the gap between germline ends came to 8 bases. Here the CDR3 DNA reads TGTGCCAGCAGCTTATCCGCTATCTACGAGCAGTACTTC. The encoded protein is CASSLSAIYEQYF. Complete variable domain (other parts from reference TRBV13 and TRBJ2-7): AAGVIQSPRHLIKEKRETATLKCYPIPRHDTVYWYQQGPGQDPQFLISFYEKMQSDKGSIPDRFSAQQFSDYHSELNMSSLELGDSALYFCASSLSAIYEQYFGPGTRLTVT.

This chain links TRBV5-4 with TRBJ2-1; tentatively, D is TRBD1 (6 bases). The germline CDR1 and CDR2 sequences are SGHNT and YYREEE (reference sequence). The CDR3 covers 15 residues. Deletions cut 3 bases from V and 0 bases from J, with 10 bases between. This CDR3 reads CASSSMDSSYNEQFF. The CDR3 nucleotides read TGTGCCAGCAGCTCGATGGACAGCTCCTACAATGAGCAGTTCTTC.

The chain links TRBV4-2 to TRBJ1-3; a possible D gene is TRBD1 (6 bases). The CDR3 spans 17 residues. Trimming shortened V by 0 bases and J by 0 bases, and 12 bases separated the two germline ends. Germline V lookup: CDR1 LGHNA, CDR2 YNFKEQ. CDR3 region: CASSQERQAASGNTIYF. CDR3 DNA: TGTGCCAGCAGCCAAGAAAGACAGGCCGCCTCTGGAAACACCATATATTTT.

The chain couples TRBV7-3 to TRBJ2-2; possibly TRBD1 for D (6 bases). This CDR3 spans 14 amino acids. Trimming cost V 1 base and J 4 bases, with 7 bases left between them. Germline V gene data show CDR1 as SGHTA and CDR2 as FQGTGA. CDR3 amino acids: CASSLKGGTGELFF. Written as DNA, the CDR3 is TGTGCCAGCAGCTTAAAAGGGGGCACCGGGGAGCTGTTTTTT.

The chain recombines TRBV2 with TRBJ1-3; D is ambiguous. The CDR3 sequence is 14 residues long. Looked up from germline, CDR1 is SNHLY and CDR2 is FYNNEI. Trimming cost V 3 bases and J 0 bases, with 6 bases left between them. For the CDR3, the DNA is TGTGCCAGCAGTGACCCGAGCTCTGGAAACACCATATATTTT. This encodes CASSDPSSGNTIYF.

The genes are TRBV4-1 and TRBJ1-2; 9 bases map to TRBD1. Germline V gene data show CDR1 as MGHRA and CDR2 as YSYEKL. The CDR3 length is 15 residues. After removal of 2 bases from V and 2 bases from J, the junction contained 3 bases not matched to a gene. The CDR3 bases are TGCGCCAGCAGCCAAAACAGGGGGCTGAACTATGGCTACACCTTC. This translates into CASSQNRGLNYGYTF.

The genes are TRBV7-3 and TRBJ1-2; TRBD1 is a possible D gene (6 bases). The CDR3 has 16 residues. The germline V gene has CDR1 SGHTA and CDR2 FQGTGA. V was cut by 5 bases and J by 4 bases, with 20 bases left in between. The DNA of the CDR3 is TGTGCCAGCAGCCAACCTTCAGGGGATTCCGGCTATGGCTACACCTTC. Translated, it gives CASSQPSGDSGYGYTF. The full variable domain, completed using reference TRBV7-3 and TRBJ1-2, is GAGVSQTPSNKVTEKGKYVELRCDPISGHTALYWYRQSLGQGPEFLIYFQGTGAADDSGLPNDRFFAVRPEGSVSTLKIQRTERGDSAVYLCASSQPSGDSGYGYTFGSGTRLTVV.

This clone was counted a single time. The rearrangement uses TRBV6-5 and TRBJ1-1; TRBD1 agrees at 11 bases. This CDR3 region has 15 residues. Germline lookup yields CDR1 MNHEY and CDR2 SVGAGI. With 7 bases clipped from V and 4 bases from J, the junction kept 8 bases outside the gene matches. The CDR3 DNA reads TGTGCCAGCATCACCCGGGACAGGGGGGGCACTGAAGCTTTCTTT. Encoded protein: CASITRDRGGTEAFF.

The V gene is TRBV12-3 or TRBV12-4, the J gene TRBJ2-7, with a weak D call TRBD1 (5 bases). There are 12 residues in the CDR3. Trimming stripped 5 bases from V and 3 bases from J, with 8 bases between. CDR3 bases: TGTGCCAGCAGTCCAGGGAACTACGAGCAGTACTTC. It codes for CASSPGNYEQYF.

The V and J genes are TRBV5-1 and TRBJ1-5, with D perhaps TRBD1 (5 bases). The CDR3 is made up of 16 amino acids. CDR1 SGHRS and CDR2 YFSETQ come from the germline V gene. V lost 0 bases, J lost 4 bases, and 14 bases lay in between. The CDR3 DNA reads as TGCGCCAGCAGCTTGGGCCCGACAGTGGAAAATCAGCCCCAGCATTTT. Translated, it gives CASSLGPTVENQPQHF.

This clone was detected once. This sequence joins TRBV19 and TRBJ1-2; D perhaps matches TRBD1 (6 bases). The CDR3 runs to 14 residues. Trimming took off 2 bases at V and 4 bases at J, with 11 bases between the two ends. CDR1 is LNHDA and CDR2 is SQIVND in the germline V gene (reference sequence). The CDR3 protein is CASSIKGVGYGYTF. CDR3 bases: TGTGCCAGTAGTATAAAGGGGGTCGGCTATGGCTACACCTTC.

The chain combines TRBV14 with TRBJ2-7; D ambiguous. Germline CDR1 reads SGHDN; CDR2 reads FVKESK. V was clipped by 1 base and J by 3 bases, with 7 bases between them. The CDR3 sequence is 13 residues long. CDR3 DNA sequence: TGTGCCAGCAGCCAAGGAAGCATCTACGAGCAGTACTTC. It codes for CASSQGSIYEQYF.

This clone was seen a single time. V usage is TRBV5-1 and J usage is TRBJ1-2, with D possibly being TRBD1 (6 bases). V was shortened by 4 bases and J by 8 bases, with 15 bases between the two germline ends. The CDR3 runs 13 residues. Germline assignment: CDR1 SGHRS and CDR2 YFSETQ. CDR3 sequence reads: CASSLQGFEGYTF. CDR3 nucleotides: TGCGCCAGCAGCCTCCAGGGGTTTGAGGGCTACACCTTC.

This clone has only one observation. The chain carries TRBV5-1 and TRBJ1-5; the match to TRBD1 covers 8 bases. V dropped 4 bases and J dropped 0; count of bases not matched to a gene: 9. This CDR3 has 17 amino acids. Germline lookup yields CDR1 SGHRS and CDR2 YFSETQ. The CDR3 loop is CASSPQTGAFSNQPQHF. CDR3 sequence (DNA): TGCGCCAGCAGCCCCCAGACAGGGGCATTTAGCAATCAGCCCCAGCATTTT.

The chain is built from TRBV3-1 (or the pseudogene TRBV3-2) and TRBJ1-2, with D uncertain. The CDR3 is 14 residues long. V was cut by 1 base and J by 2 bases, with 8 bases left in between. CDR1 is LGHDT, CDR2 YNNKEL, per germline (reference sequence). The CDR3 nucleotides read TGTGCCAGCAGCCAAGCACCAGGCAACTATGGCTACACCTTC. Protein sequence: CASSQAPGNYGYTF.

The V call is TRBV24-1, the J call TRBJ2-2; D ambiguous. Germline CDR1 and CDR2: KGHDR and SFDVKD. This CDR3 spans 15 amino acids. The V end lost 5 bases, the J end lost 0 bases, and 9 bases lay between the germline ends. The CDR3 here is CATSGAHPNTGELFF. CDR3 coding DNA: TGTGCCACCAGTGGCGCCCATCCGAACACCGGGGAGCTGTTTTTT.

V gene TRBV15 combines with J gene TRBJ1-3; 8 bases agree with TRBD1. The germline gives CDR1 LNHNV, CDR2 YYDKDF (reference sequence). This CDR3 contains 18 residues. The ends lost 0 bases at V and 3 bases at J; junction bases unmatched: 10. Here the CDR3 reads CATSRDAFGTGVGNTIYF. The CDR3 DNA follows: TGTGCCACCAGCAGAGATGCCTTCGGGACAGGAGTTGGAAACACCATATATTTT.

The gene calls are TRBV12-3 or TRBV12-4 and TRBJ1-1; 8 bases agree with TRBD1. V shed 6 bases and J 7 bases; nucleotides not matched to a gene: 7. This CDR3 is 13 amino acids long. CDR3 protein: CASRPTGGVEAFF. CDR3 nucleotide sequence: TGTGCCAGCAGACCCACAGGGGGTGTTGAAGCTTTCTTT.

V and J are TRBV19 and TRBJ2-2, with 10 bases that match TRBD1. Germline CDR1 is LNHDA and CDR2 is SQIVND (reference sequence). The CDR3 spans 14 residues. V dropped 7 bases and J dropped 4; count of bases not matched to a gene: 3. Here the CDR3 reads CASTRDRGTGELFF. CDR3 sequence (DNA): TGTGCCAGTACCAGGGACAGGGGCACCGGGGAGCTGTTTTTT. Together with reference TRBV19 and TRBJ2-2, the CDR3 gives the full variable domain: DGGITQSPKYLFRKEGQNVTLSCEQNLNHDAMYWYRQDPGQGLRLIYYSQIVNDFQKGDIAEGYSVSREKKESFPLTVTSAQKNPTAFYLCASTRDRGTGELFFGEGSRLTVL.

The chain combines TRBV6-5 with TRBJ2-5; 8 positions match TRBD1. Per germline, CDR1 MNHEY and CDR2 SVGAGI. J lost 9 bases, V lost 6 bases, and 3 bases had no gene match. The CDR3 consists of 11 residues. The CDR3: CASSRGRAQYF. CDR3 in DNA: TGTGCCAGCAGCAGGGGGCGGGCCCAGTACTTC.